This T cell receptor (beta chain) was documented in a study of blood T cell repertoires in COVID-19. The CDR3 extends over 17 amino acids. The V gene's germline CDR1 is LGHNA and CDR2 YNFKEQ. V lost 0 bases and J lost 3, with 16 bases in between. Measured with immunoSEQ multiplex PCR; TCRdb has only the in-frame clones, and not every one. The sample includes 250,000 to 300,000 clones, around 83% of them seen just once. This clone was observed a single time. This sequence was found in a man in his late teens or twenties with active or convalescent COVID-19. The V call is TRBV4-2, the J call TRBJ2-3, with D hard to call. Material for sequencing was peripheral blood. CDR3 sequence (DNA): TGTGCCAGCAGCCAAGAATGGGCCTACGAAGGTACAGATACGCAGTATTTT. Its protein product is CASSQEWAYEGTDTQYF.